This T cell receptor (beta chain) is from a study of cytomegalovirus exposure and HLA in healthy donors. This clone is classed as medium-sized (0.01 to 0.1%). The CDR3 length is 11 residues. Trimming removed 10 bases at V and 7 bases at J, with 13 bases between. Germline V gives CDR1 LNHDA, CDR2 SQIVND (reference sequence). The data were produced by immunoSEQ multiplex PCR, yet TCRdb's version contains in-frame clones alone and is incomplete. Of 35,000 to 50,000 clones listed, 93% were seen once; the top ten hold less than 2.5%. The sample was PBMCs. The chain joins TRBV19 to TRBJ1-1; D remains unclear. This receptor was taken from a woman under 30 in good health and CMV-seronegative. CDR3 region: CATSVRGEAFF. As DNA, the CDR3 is TGTGCCACCAGCGTTCGGGGTGAAGCTTTCTTT. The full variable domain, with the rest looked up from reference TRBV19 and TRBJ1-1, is DGGITQSPKYLFRKEGQNVTLSCEQNLNHDAMYWYRQDPGQGLRLIYYSQIVNDFQKGDIAEGYSVSREKKESFPLTVTSAQKNPTAFYLCATSVRGEAFFGQGTRLTVV.